These 16 T cell receptor beta chains originate from one sample sequenced in a study of PD-1 and CTLA-4 blockade in melanoma. Assay used: immunoSEQ multiplex PCR; TCRdb lists only in-frame clones, some missing. The sample yields about 32,000 clones, about 87% seen once. The material was CD8+ T cells from peripheral blood, obtained from a patient given anti-PD-1 treatment. All receptors come from a human donor with melanoma.

The table lists this clone with a count of one. The CDR3 sequence is CASSLGVGGVDEQFF. The CDR3 bases are TGTGCCAGCAGCTTGGGCGTCGGGGGGGTGGATGAGCAGTTCTTC. The rearrangement joins TRBV5-5 to TRBJ2-1, with 8 bases that match TRBD2. Germline CDR1 and CDR2: SGHKS and YYEKEE (reference sequence). V lost 0 bases, J lost 8 bases, and 7 bases stayed unmatched. The CDR3 extends over 15 amino acids.

The rearrangement joins TRBV9 to TRBJ1-2; a weak D match, TRBD1 (6 bases). The V and J ends lost 3 bases and 3 bases respectively, with 15 bases between them. This CDR3 has 15 amino acids. Germline CDR1 reads SGDLS; CDR2 reads YYNGEE. The CDR3 DNA reads TGTGCCAGCAGCGCGACAGGACAACTCTACTATGGCTACACCTTC. This translates into CASSATGQLYYGYTF. The full variable domain, its missing parts supplied by reference TRBV9 and TRBJ1-2, is DSGVTQTPKHLITATGQRVTLRCSPRSGDLSVYWYQQSLDQGLQFLIQYYNGEERAKGNILERFSAQQFPDLHSELNLSSLELGDSALYFCASSATGQLYYGYTFGSGTRLTVV.

The chain joins TRBV27 to TRBJ2-1; 10 bases are a match to TRBD2. J gave up 9 bases and V 0 bases, and 8 bases lay outside the gene matches. This CDR3 comprises 16 residues. Germline CDR1 reads MNHEY; CDR2 reads SMNVEV (reference sequence). The CDR3 loop is CASSLSEAGGPFEQFF. In DNA, the CDR3 is TGTGCCAGCAGTTTATCTGAAGCGGGGGGGCCCTTTGAGCAGTTCTTC.

V usage is TRBV28 and J usage is TRBJ1-5, with no clear D. V lost 4 bases and J lost 5, with 3 bases in between. Per germline, CDR1 MDHEN and CDR2 SYDVKM. The CDR3 contains 11 residues. CDR3 DNA: TGTGCCAGCAGTTCTGATCAGCCCCAGCATTTT. Encoded protein: CASSSDQPQHF.

This chain links TRBV9 with TRBJ1-5; D remains ambiguous. The CDR3 spans 14 residues. Trimming removed 2 bases at V and 5 bases at J, with 11 bases between. Germline V lookup: CDR1 SGDLS, CDR2 YYNGEE. This chain's CDR3 is CASSVWGGDQPQHF. The CDR3 nucleotides read TGTGCCAGCAGCGTGTGGGGAGGAGATCAGCCCCAGCATTTT.

The chain uses TRBV6-5 and TRBJ2-1, with TRBD1 identical over 9 bases. The CDR3 consists of 13 residues. Unmatched junction bases numbered 4, after V lost 6 bases and J lost 7 bases. Germline CDR1 is MNHEY and CDR2 is SVGAGI. The CDR3 DNA reads as TGTGCCAGCAGGGGACAGGGTCCTAATGAGCAGTTCTTC. Its protein is CASRGQGPNEQFF.

The rearrangement joins TRBV12-3 or TRBV12-4 to TRBJ1-2; D uncertain. CDR3 length: 12 amino acids. The V gene lost 7 bases and the J gene lost 0 bases, with 6 bases spanning the gap. For the CDR3, the DNA is TGTGCCAGCACTGCAGCTAACTATGGCTACACCTTC. It codes for CASTAANYGYTF.

The table lists this clone with a count of one. This chain connects TRBV19 to TRBJ1-5; TRBD1 is a possible D gene (5 bases). The germline gives CDR1 LNHDA, CDR2 SQIVND (reference sequence). The CDR3 runs to 14 residues. Trimming cost V 4 bases and J 2 bases, with 9 bases left between them. In nucleotides, the CDR3 is TGTGCCAGTAGTACGGTAGGGGGCAATCAGCCCCAGCATTTT. Its protein product is CASSTVGGNQPQHF.

The V call is TRBV27, the J call TRBJ2-7; TRBD2 agrees at 9 bases. The germline V gene encodes CDR1 MNHEY and CDR2 SMNVEV (reference sequence). V gave up 5 bases and J gave up 2 bases; unmatched junction bases: 7. The CDR3 has 15 residues. CDR3 coding DNA: TGTGCCAGCAGTCTAGCGGGGCAGACAACCTACGAGCAGTACTTC. Translation: CASSLAGQTTYEQYF.

The V call is TRBV5-4, the J call TRBJ2-6; D is uncertain. From germline, CDR1 is SGHNT and CDR2 YYREEE (reference sequence). The V and J ends lost 4 bases and 0 bases respectively, with 17 bases between them. The CDR3 runs 18 residues. CDR3 amino acids: CASSRQKGWPSGANVLTF. In nucleotides, the CDR3 is TGTGCCAGCAGCCGCCAAAAGGGCTGGCCCTCTGGGGCCAACGTCCTGACTTTC.

The chain has TRBV7-3 and TRBJ2-5; TRBD1 agrees at 7 bases. The CDR3 contains 15 residues. CDR1 is SGHTA and CDR2 is FQGTGA in the germline V gene. Trimming at V came to 6 bases and at J to 5 bases, leaving 12 bases not matched to a gene. For the CDR3, the DNA is TGTGCCAGCAGACCGACTACAGGGGTTCGGGAGACCCAGTACTTC. The encoded protein is CASRPTTGVRETQYF.

The rearrangement joins TRBV9 to TRBJ1-1; maybe TRBD1 (5 bases). Germline V gene data show CDR1 as SGDLS and CDR2 as YYNGEE. The CDR3 consists of 13 residues. V was trimmed by 3 bases and J by 6 bases, leaving 12 bases between them. The CDR3 nucleotides read TGTGCCAGCAGCGGGACGGGGGGACCTGAAGCTTTCTTT. Protein sequence: CASSGTGGPEAFF. Using reference TRBV9 and TRBJ1-1 for the parts outside the CDR3, the full variable domain is DSGVTQTPKHLITATGQRVTLRCSPRSGDLSVYWYQQSLDQGLQFLIQYYNGEERAKGNILERFSAQQFPDLHSELNLSSLELGDSALYFCASSGTGGPEAFFGQGTRLTVV.

The rearrangement links TRBV9 to TRBJ1-1, with TRBD1 identical over 9 bases. The CDR3 runs to 18 residues. Unmatched junction bases numbered 15, after V lost 4 bases and J lost 2 bases. Germline lookup yields CDR1 SGDLS and CDR2 YYNGEE. CDR3 residues: CASSPGTGFTVQNTEAFF. The CDR3 DNA is TGTGCCAGCAGCCCCGGGACAGGGTTCACCGTCCAAAACACTGAAGCTTTCTTT. Together with reference TRBV9 and TRBJ1-1, the CDR3 gives the full variable domain: DSGVTQTPKHLITATGQRVTLRCSPRSGDLSVYWYQQSLDQGLQFLIQYYNGEERAKGNILERFSAQQFPDLHSELNLSSLELGDSALYFCASSPGTGFTVQNTEAFFGQGTRLTVV.

This clone was detected only a few times. The chain has TRBV27 and TRBJ2-7; TRBD1 aligns across 9 bases. Trimming at V came to 6 bases and at J to 5 bases, leaving 11 bases not matched to a gene. Germline CDR1 reads MNHEY; CDR2 reads SMNVEV (reference sequence). The CDR3 covers 15 residues. The CDR3 loop is CASSPTGTGHDEQYF. The DNA of the CDR3 is TGTGCCAGCAGCCCTACCGGGACAGGGCACGACGAGCAGTACTTC.

CDR3 DNA: TGCGCCAGCAGCCTATATGGGGGTAGCACAGATACGCAGTATTTT. Translated: CASSLYGGSTDTQYF. V is TRBV5-1 and J is TRBJ2-3; D possibly uses TRBD1 or TRBD2 (5 bases each). The germline V gene has CDR1 SGHRS and CDR2 YFSETQ. V was shortened by 4 bases and J by 0 bases, with 12 bases between the two germline ends. The CDR3 loop spans 15 amino acids.

This rearrangement joins TRBV28 to TRBJ2-4; TRBD1 matches 7 bases. J lost 0 bases, V lost 4 bases, and 9 bases had no gene match. Germline V gives CDR1 MDHEN, CDR2 SYDVKM. The CDR3 is made up of 17 amino acids. This CDR3 reads CASSSYKGAEAKNIQYF. The CDR3 region has the DNA TGTGCCAGCAGTTCCTATAAGGGGGCAGAAGCCAAAAACATTCAGTACTTC.